One sample yielded the 14 T cell receptor beta chains listed below, sequenced in a study of cytomegalovirus exposure and HLA in healthy donors. Primers for the PCR totalled 60 Vbeta and 13 Jbeta. The repertoire was sequenced with immunoSEQ multiplex PCR; TCRdb's copy has only in-frame clones and lacks some. Counted here are 55,000 to 70,000 clones, approximately 80% occurring once; the ten biggest clones make up approximately 5.9%. What was sequenced was PBMCs. The receptor set was obtained from a male donor in good health and CMV-seronegative.

Points on this clone: Germline and junction disagree at one end, which may indicate a read error. The chain carries TRBV7-2 and TRBJ2-6, with TRBD2 matching 8 bases. The germline V gene encodes CDR1 SGHTA and CDR2 FQGNSA. This CDR3 has 17 amino acids. CDR3 DNA sequence: TGTGCCAGCAGCTTAATCGGGAGGGGCTCTGGGGCCAACGGCCTGACTTTC. It is translated as CASSLIGRGSGANGLTF.

This rearrangement joins TRBV7-2 to TRBJ2-5; the match to TRBD2 covers 7 bases. The CDR3 sequence is 13 residues long. The V segment lost 5 bases and the J segment 2 bases; nucleotides outside the gene matches: 2. Looked up from germline, CDR1 is SGHTA and CDR2 is FQGNSA. The CDR3, as DNA: TGTGCCAGCAGCGGCGGGAGTCAAGAGACCCAGTACTTC. Its translation is CASSGGSQETQYF.

This chain uses TRBV19 with TRBJ1-1; D unresolved. With 6 bases removed from V and 7 bases from J, the gap between germline ends came to 18 bases. There are 14 residues in the CDR3. The V gene's germline CDR1 is LNHDA and CDR2 SQIVND (reference sequence). CDR3 protein: CASSPNLGPFEAFF. DNA of the CDR3: TGTGCCAGTAGCCCAAATCTAGGCCCCTTTGAAGCTTTCTTT.

This chain uses TRBV23-1 with TRBJ1-4; 12 bases are shared with TRBD1. TRBV23-1 belongs to the ORF category, with a function that is uncertain. This CDR3 is built from 17 residues. J was trimmed by 3 bases and V by 2 bases; bases with no gene match: 4. The CDR3 here is CASSQGTGGRANEKLFF. The CDR3 region has the DNA TGCGCCAGCAGTCAAGGGACAGGGGGCAGAGCTAATGAAAAACTGTTTTTT.

The chain employs TRBV18 and TRBJ2-7; 7 nucleotides match TRBD1. The CDR3 loop spans 15 amino acids. V lost 5 bases and J lost 1; bases outside the gene matches: 8. The V gene's germline CDR1 is KGHSH and CDR2 LQKENI. This chain's CDR3 is CASSDRDRGSYEQYF. The CDR3 DNA sequence: TGTGCCAGCTCAGACCGGGACAGAGGTTCCTACGAGCAGTACTTC.

The chain recombines TRBV6-5 with TRBJ2-1; D uncertain. The germline gives CDR1 MNHEY, CDR2 SVGAGI. This CDR3 is built from 15 residues. Trimming pared 6 bases from V and 0 bases from J, leaving 12 bases between. The CDR3 region has the DNA TGTGCCAGCAGCCTGATACTTAGCTCCTACAATGAGCAGTTCTTC. Encoded protein: CASSLILSSYNEQFF.

The chain is built from TRBV19 and TRBJ1-2; D perhaps matches TRBD1 (5 bases). Deletions cut 3 bases from V and 6 bases from J, with 8 bases between. This CDR3 comprises 12 residues. Germline loops: CDR1 LNHDA, CDR2 SQIVND (reference sequence). DNA for the CDR3: TGTGCCAGTAGTATTGGGGCAGATGGCTACACCTTC. Protein sequence: CASSIGADGYTF.

The rearrangement links TRBV29-1 to TRBJ1-6; 9 bases match TRBD1. CDR1 SQVTM and CDR2 ANQGSEA come from the germline V gene. This CDR3 spans 13 amino acids. Trimming removed 7 bases from V and 7 bases from J; junction bases left unmatched: 5. This chain's CDR3 is CSGRQGENSPLHF. In DNA form, the CDR3 reads TGCAGCGGGAGACAGGGGGAAAATTCACCCCTCCACTTT.

V and J are TRBV4-1 and TRBJ2-5, with TRBD2 as a possible D gene (5 bases). The CDR3 loop spans 15 amino acids. Germline V gene lookup returns CDR1 MGHRA and CDR2 YSYEKL. Trimming removed 4 bases from V and 5 bases from J, with 17 bases in between. For the CDR3, the DNA is TGCGCCAGCAGCCGAGAAGATAGTCCGGGGGAGACCCAGTACTTC. It yields the protein CASSREDSPGETQYF.

The chain recombines TRBV7-2 with TRBJ2-7; D perhaps matches TRBD1 (5 bases). The CDR3 is 14 amino acids. Looked up from germline, CDR1 is SGHTA and CDR2 is FQGNSA. Trimming removed 5 bases at V and 9 bases at J, with 20 bases between. This CDR3 reads CASSPDSRAGGQYF. For the CDR3, the DNA is TGTGCCAGCAGCCCCGACAGCAGAGCTGGTGGGCAGTACTTC.

This clone was observed a few times. The chain is built from TRBV2 and TRBJ2-2, with D tentatively TRBD1 (6 bases). The V gene lost 3 bases and the J gene lost 7 bases, with 15 bases spanning the gap. CDR3 length: 15 residues. Germline V gene lookup returns CDR1 SNHLY and CDR2 FYNNEI. The CDR3 is CASSEGRGIGGELFF. The CDR3 coding sequence is TGTGCCAGCAGTGAGGGCAGGGGTATAGGCGGGGAGCTGTTTTTT.

The V and J genes are TRBV9 and TRBJ1-2; D not certain. Germline CDR1 reads SGDLS; CDR2 reads YYNGEE. This CDR3 has 13 residues. V was cut by 4 bases and J by 6 bases, with 13 bases left in between. Here the CDR3 DNA reads TGTGCCAGCAGCCTCGCCGGTGGGCATGGCTACACCTTC. Translation gives CASSLAGGHGYTF. Together with reference TRBV9 and TRBJ1-2, the CDR3 gives the full variable domain: DSGVTQTPKHLITATGQRVTLRCSPRSGDLSVYWYQQSLDQGLQFLIQYYNGEERAKGNILERFSAQQFPDLHSELNLSSLELGDSALYFCASSLAGGHGYTFGSGTRLTVV.

The DNA of the CDR3 is TGTGCCAGCAGTGACCGGGGGAAGGACGGGAACACTGAAGCTTTCTTT. This translates into CASSDRGKDGNTEAFF. The chain employs TRBV6-4 and TRBJ1-1; D is possibly TRBD1 (5 bases). CDR1 is MRHNA and CDR2 is SNTAGT in the germline V gene. CDR3 length: 16 residues. V lost 2 bases, J lost 1 base, and 14 bases lay in between.

The chain uses TRBV27 and TRBJ1-2; 8 positions agree with TRBD1. After removal of 5 bases from V and 4 bases from J, the junction contained 21 bases not matched to a gene. The CDR3 runs 19 residues. Germline V gene sequence: CDR1 MNHEY, CDR2 SMNVEV (reference sequence). The CDR3: CASSPTVGQGPWHSYGYTF. CDR3 nucleotide sequence: TGTGCCAGCAGTCCAACCGTCGGACAGGGTCCTTGGCATAGCTATGGCTACACCTTC.